The present T cell receptor (beta chain) was sequenced within a study of T cell responses to AZD1222 COVID-19 vaccine. Study as a whole: Second-dose schedules of about 4 or about 12 weeks were combined.

Findings of the study overall: The study found vaccine-associated CD4 TCRs spanning spike, dominant at 160-218 and 743-854. At study baseline, merely five or six AZD1222 recipients were seropositive. Most donors were white British and more were female, and clonal diversity was possibly underestimated.

As for this clone: Its target is unknown.

V lost 5 bases and J 3 bases, leaving 4 bases between the germline ends. Germline loops: CDR1 SGHVS, CDR2 FNYEAQ. This CDR3 has 11 residues. Method: immunoSEQ multiplex PCR; TCRdb's copy keeps in-frame clones and lacks some. The data show fewer than 150,000 clones, about 93% seen once. Sequences were derived from peripheral blood, sampled on day 0 of AZD1222 vaccination. This TCR was sampled from an adult in good health. This chain uses TRBV7-6 with TRBJ2-5; D is ambiguous. The CDR3 coding sequence is TGTGCCAGCAGCCCGAAAGAGACCCAGTACTTC. Translated: CASSPKETQYF.